These 2 T cell receptor beta chains originate from one sample sequenced in a study of CD8 T cells in Susac syndrome. RNA amounts of roughly 0.5 to 1 ug underwent reverse transcription with random hexamers. TCRdb recomputed calls from the immunoSEQ multiplex PCR reads with MiXCR, one row per CDR3 protein. The profile shows 200,000 or so distinct CDR3 sequences, approximately 94% of them singletons. The sequencing sample was made of CD4+ T cells from PBMCs. These receptor sequences come from a human donor with multiple sclerosis.

V and J are TRBV20-1 and TRBJ2-5; D perhaps matches TRBD1 (6 bases). This CDR3 contains 12 residues. V was trimmed by 2 bases and J by 4 bases, leaving 8 bases between them. Per germline, CDR1 DFQATT and CDR2 SNEGSKA (reference sequence). DNA of the CDR3: TGCAGTGCTAGAACAGGGCGAGAGACCCAGTACTTC. Encoded protein: CSARTGRETQYF.

This chain joins TRBV20-1 and TRBJ1-5, with a tentative D call TRBD1 (5 bases). V gave up 0 bases and J gave up 3 bases, with 9 bases separating them. The CDR3 has 14 amino acids. Germline V gene lookup returns CDR1 DFQATT and CDR2 SNEGSKA (reference sequence). The CDR3 loop reads CSARDKGPNQPQHF. The DNA for the CDR3 is TGCAGTGCTAGAGACAAGGGGCCCAATCAGCCCCAGCATTTT.